The 15 T cell receptor beta chains below come from one sample, sequenced in a study of preoperative IRX-2 immunotherapy in early breast cancer. Libraries were prepared by immunoSEQ multiplex PCR; TCRdb keeps only in-frame clonotypes and omits some of them. The top ten hold roughly 6.5% of the sample, which has around 34,000 clones, about 95% seen once. Stated treatment: preoperative locoregional IRX-2 cytokine immunotherapy. Sample collection was performed from a patient treated with IRX-2 immunotherapy. These receptors all stem from a human donor with breast cancer.

This chain joins TRBV15 and TRBJ1-1, with D perhaps TRBD1 (5 bases). V was trimmed by 1 base and J by 1 base, leaving 13 bases between them. This CDR3 is 16 amino acids long. Germline V gene sequence: CDR1 LNHNV, CDR2 YYDKDF (reference sequence). For the CDR3, the DNA is TGTGCCACCAGCAGAGGGGTGCGGGGGACGAACACTGAAGCTTTCTTT. Its translation: CATSRGVRGTNTEAFF.

This clone was counted a single time. The V call is TRBV6-5, the J call TRBJ1-4, with D possibly matching TRBD1 (5 bases). Trimming removed 4 bases at V and 8 bases at J, with 17 bases between. Germline CDR1 and CDR2: MNHEY and SVGAGI. This CDR3 is built from 15 residues. The DNA of the CDR3 is TGTGCCAGCAGTTTCATCAGGGAGGGAGACGAAAAACTGTTTTTT. Translating it yields CASSFIREGDEKLFF.

The chain employs TRBV4-1 and TRBJ2-5; weak D call: TRBD1 (5 bases). V lost 5 bases to trimming and J lost 0 bases, with 16 bases between them. Germline V gene data show CDR1 as MGHRA and CDR2 as YSYEKL. The CDR3 covers 16 residues. The CDR3 spells CASSATRQRDQETQYF. The CDR3 DNA follows: TGCGCCAGCAGCGCTACCCGACAGAGAGACCAAGAGACCCAGTACTTC.

V and J are TRBV11-2 and TRBJ1-5, with TRBD1 matching over 7 bases. The V gene's germline CDR1 is SGHAT and CDR2 FQNNGV. The CDR3 length is 17 residues. The J segment lost 0 bases and the V segment lost 2 bases, leaving 7 bases of the junction unmatched. The CDR3 protein is CASSLKGTARSNQPQHF. The CDR3 DNA sequence: TGTGCCAGCAGCTTAAAAGGGACAGCTCGTAGCAATCAGCCCCAGCATTTT.

This sequence joins TRBV4-2 and TRBJ1-2, with 11 nucleotides matching TRBD1. Germline V gene data show CDR1 as LGHNA and CDR2 as YNFKEQ. Germline trimming cut 3 bases from V and 5 bases from J; bases unmatched to any gene: 8. This CDR3 spans 16 amino acids. For the CDR3, the DNA is TGTGCCAGCAGCCATCGGACAGGGGGCTCGGGTTATGGCTACACCTTC. This codes for CASSHRTGGSGYGYTF.

Regarding this clone: Other DNA sequences in the sample encode the same CDR3. V is TRBV10-3 and J is TRBJ1-2, with D maybe TRBD1 (6 bases). The germline V gene has CDR1 ENHRY and CDR2 SYGVKD. The V end was cut by 4 bases, the J end by 4 bases, with 16 bases between. This CDR3 contains 15 residues. CDR3 nucleotide sequence: TGTGCCATCAGTGTACAGGGATCGGCCTCCTATGGCTACACCTTC. Its protein product is CAISVQGSASYGYTF.

The chain recombines TRBV29-1 with TRBJ2-3, with D possibly called TRBD1 or TRBD2 (5 bases each). The CDR3 loop spans 13 amino acids. The germline V and J ends were trimmed by 6 bases and 0 bases, with 10 bases remaining between them. The germline gives CDR1 SQVTM, CDR2 ANQGSEA. The CDR3 DNA follows: TGCAGCGTGGGGGTTACTAGCACAGATACGCAGTATTTT. Translation gives CSVGVTSTDTQYF.

The CDR3 loop is CASSPLGGSAGELFF. Here the CDR3 DNA reads TGTGCCAGCAGCCCCCTGGGAGGGTCGGCCGGGGAGCTGTTTTTT. The chain uses TRBV7-3 and TRBJ2-2; 7 nucleotides line up with TRBD2. From germline, CDR1 is SGHTA and CDR2 FQGTGA. The CDR3 extends over 15 amino acids. Trimming cost V 5 bases and J 6 bases; bases outside gene matches: 9.

V gene TRBV28 combines with J gene TRBJ2-5, with TRBD2 matching 9 bases. Trimming removed 3 bases from V and 5 bases from J; junction bases left unmatched: 10. CDR3 length equals 16 residues. Germline CDR1 MDHEN, CDR2 SYDVKM. The CDR3 loop is CASSFRRAGGWETQYF. CDR3 nucleotides: TGTGCCAGCAGTTTTCGTCGAGCGGGAGGTTGGGAGACCCAGTACTTC. Full variable domain (outside the CDR3, taken from reference TRBV28 and TRBJ2-5): DVKVTQSSRYLVKRTGEKVFLECVQDMDHENMFWYRQDPGLGLRLIYFSYDVKMKEKGDIPEGYSVSREKKERFSLILESASTNQTSMYLCASSFRRAGGWETQYFGPGTRLLVL.

This chain links TRBV2 with TRBJ1-3, with TRBD1 as a possible D gene (5 bases). V was trimmed by 6 bases and J by 0 bases, leaving 15 bases between them. Germline V gives CDR1 SNHLY, CDR2 FYNNEI. This CDR3 has 16 amino acids. CDR3 bases: TGTGCCAGCAGCGCCCCTCGGGGGTCCTCTGGAAACACCATATATTTT. It yields the protein CASSAPRGSSGNTIYF.

This sequence joins TRBV7-2 and TRBJ2-2; 9 positions agree with TRBD2. The CDR3 loop spans 14 amino acids. Per germline, CDR1 SGHTA and CDR2 FQGNSA. V was pared by 3 bases and J by 6 bases, with 2 bases of the junction left unmatched. CDR3 sequence: CASSLGGGAGELFF. The CDR3 nucleotides are TGTGCCAGCAGCTTGGGCGGGGGGGCCGGGGAGCTGTTTTTT. Together with reference TRBV7-2 and TRBJ2-2, the CDR3 gives the full variable domain: GAGVSQSPSNKVTEKGKDVELRCDPISGHTALYWYRQSLGQGLEFLIYFQGNSAPDKSGLPSDRFSAERTGGSVSTLTIQRTQQEDSAVYLCASSLGGGAGELFFGEGSRLTVL.

The chain recombines TRBV6-5 with TRBJ1-6; D unresolved. The CDR3 spans 14 residues. The germline CDR1 and CDR2 sequences are MNHEY and SVGAGI. The V gene lost 7 bases and the J gene lost 3 bases, with 10 bases spanning the gap. This chain's CDR3 is CASTQTYYNSPLHF. Written as DNA, the CDR3 is TGTGCCAGCACACAAACATACTATAATTCACCCCTCCACTTT.

Details on this clone: Other DNA sequences from this sample encode an identical CDR3 as well. This sequence joins TRBV30 and TRBJ1-1; D is uncertain. The length of the CDR3 is 12 residues. Germline V lookup: CDR1 GTSNPN, CDR2 SVGIG (reference sequence). Trimming cost V 0 bases and J 7 bases, with 9 bases left between them. CDR3 coding DNA: TGTGCCTGGAGTGTCGGCTTGCGTGAAGCTTTCTTT. This gives the protein CAWSVGLREAFF. Combining the CDR3 with reference TRBV30 and TRBJ1-1 gives the whole variable domain SQTIHQWPATLVQPVGSPLSLECTVEGTSNPNLYWYRQAAGRGLQLLFYSVGIGQISSEVPQNLSASRPQDRQFILSSKKLLLSDSGFYLCAWSVGLREAFFGQGTRLTVV.

The genes are TRBV6-5 and TRBJ2-5, with 12 nucleotides matching TRBD1. J gave up 5 bases and V 2 bases, and 3 bases lay outside the gene matches. The germline CDR1 and CDR2 sequences are MNHEY and SVGAGI. CDR3 length: 15 residues. In DNA form, the CDR3 reads TGTGCCAGCAGTTACCCCGGGACAGGGGGCGAGACCCAGTACTTC. Translated, it gives CASSYPGTGGETQYF.

The rearrangement uses TRBV2 and TRBJ2-1, with 12 positions matching TRBD2. Germline CDR1 SNHLY, CDR2 FYNNEI. Unmatched junction bases numbered 16, after V lost 4 bases and J lost 6 bases. CDR3 length equals 19 residues. This CDR3 reads CASSVRGSQTSGSGNEQFF. The CDR3 DNA sequence: TGTGCCAGCAGTGTAAGGGGAAGCCAGACTAGCGGGAGTGGCAATGAGCAGTTCTTC.